This T cell receptor (beta chain) comes out of a study of beta chain features in type 1 diabetes. Findings and caveats of the study: Shortening that was moderate but significant affected the TCRB CDR3s of Type 1 diabetes patients in all four CD4+ subsets.

This clone was seen only a few times. Its antigen is as yet unknown. The authors reverse transcribed all of the isolated RNA, so sequencing captured expressed TCRB transcripts. Using immunoSEQ multiplex PCR, the repertoire was profiled, and TCRdb retains in-frame clones only, with some absent. The sample holds hundreds of thousands of clones; over 12% are singletons and the top ten take 0.035% to 0.045%. The TCR was taken from a man between 18 and 29 years old with type 1 diabetes. Sequenced input: naive CD4+ T cells from blood.

The CDR3 loop reads CASSLTGEAGNQPQHF. The CDR3 DNA reads TGTGCCAGCAGCTTGACAGGGGAGGCTGGCAATCAGCCCCAGCATTTT. The gene calls are TRBV7-3 and TRBJ1-5; TRBD1 matches 8 bases. V trimming: 3 bases; J trimming: 2 bases; junction bases outside the gene matches: 6. This CDR3 comprises 16 residues. Per germline, CDR1 SGHTA and CDR2 FQGTGA.